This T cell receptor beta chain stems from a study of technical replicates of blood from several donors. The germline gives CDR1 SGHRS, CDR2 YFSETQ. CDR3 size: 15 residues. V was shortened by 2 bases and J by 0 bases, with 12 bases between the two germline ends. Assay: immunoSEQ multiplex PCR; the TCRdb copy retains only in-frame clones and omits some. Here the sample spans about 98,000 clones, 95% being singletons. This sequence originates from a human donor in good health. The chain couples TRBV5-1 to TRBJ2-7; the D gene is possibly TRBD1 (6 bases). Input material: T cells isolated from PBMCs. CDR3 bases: TGCGCCAGCAGCTTTGATGGGGGCCTCTCCTACGAGCAGTACTTC. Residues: CASSFDGGLSYEQYF.